The 19 T cell receptor beta chains given below trace back to one sample, sequenced in a study of shared clonotypes between healthy human individuals. The protocol was immunoSEQ multiplex PCR, while the TCRdb copy is restricted to in-frame clones and leaves out a portion. This sample yields about 1 million clones, of which 65% to 75% are seen a single time; around 1.5% belongs to the top ten. The sequenced sample was memory CD4+ T cells sorted from blood. Subset in this sample: CD45RA-negative fraction. The receptors come from a young man in good health.

The rearrangement uses TRBV7-9 and TRBJ2-7; TRBD1 agrees at 8 bases. Germline values: CDR1 SEHNR, CDR2 FQNEAQ (reference sequence). The V gene end was trimmed by 1 base and the J gene end by 3 bases; junction bases not matched to a gene: 11. The length of the CDR3 is 17 residues. The CDR3 here is CASSLGQGPNINYEQYF. CDR3 DNA sequence: TGTGCCAGCAGCTTAGGACAGGGGCCAAATATTAACTACGAGCAGTACTTC.

This clone appeared many times. The genes are TRBV7-2 and TRBJ2-1, with unresolved D. Per the germline V gene, CDR1 is SGHTA and CDR2 is FQGNSA. V shed 1 base and J shed 10 bases, with 20 bases lying between them. The CDR3 runs 16 residues. CDR3 DNA: TGTGCCAGCAGCTTAGGCTCCGTGCGCTCCACCGGGGAGCAGTTCTTC. Translating gives CASSLGSVRSTGEQFF.

The chain combines TRBV5-1 with TRBJ2-1, with D uncertain. Germline V gene sequence: CDR1 SGHRS, CDR2 YFSETQ. The V and J ends lost 4 bases and 5 bases respectively, with 16 bases between them. This CDR3 comprises 15 residues. The DNA of the CDR3 is TGCGCCAGCAGCCAGGACCCGTACGTCAACAATGAGCAGTTCTTC. Translated: CASSQDPYVNNEQFF.

This sequence joins TRBV7-2 and TRBJ2-3, with TRBD2 matching 8 bases. Germline V gene lookup returns CDR1 SGHTA and CDR2 FQGNSA. Trimming took 3 bases from V and 6 from J; bases not matched to a gene: 8. The CDR3 totals 15 residues. CDR3 sequence: CASSFAGLDSDTQYF. CDR3 nucleotides: TGTGCCAGCAGCTTCGCGGGACTAGACTCGGATACGCAGTATTTT.

V is TRBV19 and J is TRBJ1-6; D is possibly TRBD1 (5 bases). The V gene lost 4 bases and the J gene lost 0 bases, with 10 bases spanning the gap. Germline values: CDR1 LNHDA, CDR2 SQIVND (reference sequence). This CDR3 has 16 residues. CDR3: CASSTAGSSYNSPLHF. The CDR3 nucleotides read TGTGCCAGTAGTACCGCAGGGAGCTCCTATAATTCACCCCTCCACTTT.

The genes are TRBV5-4 and TRBJ2-1; D not resolved. The CDR3 is 15 residues long. The V end was cut by 0 bases, the J end by 5 bases, with 12 bases between. CDR1 and CDR2 (germline): SGHNT, YYREEE (reference sequence). The CDR3 reads CASSLDRPAHNEQFF. The DNA of the CDR3 is TGTGCCAGCAGCTTGGACCGACCGGCGCACAATGAGCAGTTCTTC.

Written as DNA, the CDR3 is TGTGCCAGCTCCGGAGATGCCGGCTACGAGCAGTACTTC. This codes for CASSGDAGYEQYF. V and J are TRBV18 and TRBJ2-5; no clear D. The better agreement between TRBJ2-7 and the DNA end casts doubt on the J call. The CDR3 contains 13 residues. The germline gives CDR1 KGHSH, CDR2 LQKENI.

The rearrangement joins TRBV7-9 to TRBJ2-3; 14 bases are shared with TRBD2. V shed 4 bases and J 5 bases; nucleotides not matched to a gene: 5. The germline V gene has CDR1 SEHNR and CDR2 FQNEAQ (reference sequence). The CDR3 is made up of 16 amino acids. The chain's CDR3 is CASSSGTSGSVDTQYF. The DNA of the CDR3 is TGTGCCAGCAGCTCCGGGACTAGCGGGAGCGTAGATACGCAGTATTTT. Using reference TRBV7-9 and TRBJ2-3 for the parts outside the CDR3, the full variable domain is DTGVSQNPRHKITKRGQNVTFRCDPISEHNRLYWYRQTLGQGPEFLTYFQNEAQLEKSRLLSDRFSAERPKGSFSTLEIQRTEQGDSAMYLCASSSGTSGSVDTQYFGPGTRLTVL.

The rearrangement links TRBV25-1 to TRBJ1-5, with unresolved D. Germline V gene sequence: CDR1 MGHDK, CDR2 SYGVNS. This CDR3 is 14 amino acids long. V gave up 3 bases and J gave up 4 bases, with 10 bases separating them. The CDR3 loop is CASSDAGFNQPQHF. CDR3 nucleotide sequence: TGTGCCAGCAGTGATGCGGGGTTTAATCAGCCCCAGCATTTT.

The chain links TRBV30 to TRBJ2-2, with D unclear. The CDR3 spans 14 residues. V was shortened by 3 bases and J by 5 bases, with 13 bases between the two germline ends. CDR1 and CDR2 (germline): GTSNPN, SVGIG (reference sequence). In DNA, the CDR3 is TGTGCCTGGAGATTCCCGGGTAGTACCGGGGAGCTGTTTTTT. It is translated as CAWRFPGSTGELFF.

The rearrangement joins TRBV6-5 to TRBJ2-7; 7 nucleotides align to TRBD1. Germline lookup yields CDR1 MNHEY and CDR2 SVGAGI. This CDR3 has 15 residues. V was clipped by 6 bases and J by 0 bases; unmatched bases: 8. The CDR3 nucleotides are TGTGCCAGCAGCCCTTCGGACAGGCTCTCCTACGAGCAGTACTTC. It specifies CASSPSDRLSYEQYF.

The V gene is TRBV28, the J gene TRBJ1-2, with TRBD1 matching 9 bases. Unmatched junction bases numbered 12, after V lost 7 bases and J lost 6 bases. This CDR3 is 15 amino acids long. CDR1 is MDHEN and CDR2 is SYDVKM in the germline V gene. The CDR3 DNA reads as TGTGCCAGCACCTTCTGGGACAGGGTGAGCGATGGCTACACCTTC. Its translation: CASTFWDRVSDGYTF.

The chain carries TRBV5-1 and TRBJ1-1; no clear D. Germline V gene data show CDR1 as SGHRS and CDR2 as YFSETQ. V was pared by 1 base and J by 2 bases, with 6 bases between. This CDR3 is 13 amino acids long. The CDR3 DNA reads TGCGCCAGCAGCTTGCGGATAAACACTGAAGCTTTCTTT. Translation gives CASSLRINTEAFF.

This sequence joins TRBV4-2 and TRBJ2-3; D ambiguous. CDR3 length: 14 amino acids. Looked up from germline, CDR1 is LGHNA and CDR2 is YNFKEQ. V gave up 3 bases and J gave up 0 bases, with 7 bases separating them. Here the CDR3 DNA reads TGTGCCAGCAGCCATGACTCTAGCACAGATACGCAGTATTTT. It specifies CASSHDSSTDTQYF.

For this clone: Additional DNA sequences in this sample encode the identical CDR3. V and J are TRBV18 and TRBJ1-1; D ambiguous. The germline V and J ends were trimmed by 1 base and 5 bases, with 8 bases remaining between them. The CDR3 loop spans 13 amino acids. Germline CDR1 KGHSH, CDR2 LQKENI. The CDR3 protein is CASSPQGGTEAFF. The CDR3 DNA reads TGTGCCAGCTCACCACAGGGAGGGACTGAAGCTTTCTTT.

The gene calls are TRBV18 and TRBJ2-3, with TRBD2 identical over 12 bases. From germline, CDR1 is KGHSH and CDR2 LQKENI. After removal of 3 bases from V and 8 bases from J, the junction contained 6 bases not matched to a gene. This CDR3 has 15 amino acids. Here the CDR3 DNA reads TGTGCCAGCTCACCCGCGGCACTAGCGGGGGGTACGCAGTATTTT. Its protein is CASSPAALAGGTQYF.

This clone was recorded once. The chain joins TRBV5-4 to TRBJ2-7, with 9 bases aligning to TRBD1. The CDR3 is 15 residues long. V was pared by 2 bases and J by 0 bases, with 3 bases of the junction left unmatched. The germline V gene encodes CDR1 SGHNT and CDR2 YYREEE (reference sequence). The CDR3 loop is CASSFDRGGSYEQYF. CDR3 bases: TGTGCCAGCAGCTTTGACAGGGGGGGCTCCTACGAGCAGTACTTC.

As DNA, the CDR3 is TGTGCCAGTAGTAGCGGGACAGCATACATGAACACTGAAGCTTTCTTT. Translated, it gives CASSSGTAYMNTEAFF. The chain recombines TRBV19 with TRBJ1-1; 7 nucleotides match TRBD1. Germline V gives CDR1 LNHDA, CDR2 SQIVND (reference sequence). The length of the CDR3 is 16 residues. Unmatched junction bases numbered 8, after V lost 4 bases and J lost 0 bases.

CDR3 amino acids: CASSDGRGVRFYEQYF. CDR3 sequence (DNA): TGTGCCAGCAGCGACGGGAGGGGGGTCCGGTTCTACGAGCAGTACTTC. The chain employs TRBV5-4 and TRBJ2-7; 8 bases fit TRBD2. J was trimmed by 3 bases and V by 4 bases; bases with no gene match: 12. The germline CDR1 and CDR2 sequences are SGHNT and YYREEE (reference sequence). This CDR3 is 16 amino acids long.